This T cell receptor beta chain stems from a study of radiation and T cells in renal cell carcinoma. Study-wide findings and caveats: Baseline intratumoral clonotype presence is unknown without pretreatment biopsies.

This CDR3 spans 13 amino acids. Per germline, CDR1 SGDLS and CDR2 YYNGEE. The V end was cut by 3 bases, the J end by 2 bases, with 8 bases between. Comments on this clone: The antigen remains undetermined.

Sample time point: baseline pretreatment blood. Specified treatment: 15 Gy SBRT to primary tumor, nephrectomy 4 weeks later. Using immunoSEQ multiplex PCR, the repertoire was profiled, and TCRdb retains in-frame clones only, with some absent. The table has some 150,000 clones, roughly 80% seen once. This sequence was found in a woman between 50 and 59 years old with renal cell carcinoma. Sequenced material: blood, taken from a patient whose treatment included radiotherapy and nephrectomy. This chain links TRBV9 with TRBJ1-2; no clear D gene. The CDR3 bases are TGTGCCAGCAGCGAAGGAGTGAACTATGGCTACACCTTC. It specifies CASSEGVNYGYTF.